The 19 T cell receptor beta chains below were found in one sample sequenced in a study of shared clonotypes between healthy human individuals. Method: immunoSEQ multiplex PCR; TCRdb's copy keeps in-frame clones and lacks some. The sample shows roughly 2.2 million clones, over 90% of them seen only once. Source material: naive CD4+ T cells from PBMCs. Subset here: CD45RA+ positively selected. These TCRs come from a man aged 18 to 29 in good health. Some clones in this sample may be carry-over from other donors' samples.

As regards this clone: One end of the junction is discordant with germline, which a read error may explain. The V gene is TRBV6-1, the J gene TRBJ2-2, with 11 bases identical to TRBD2. The germline V gene has CDR1 MNHNS and CDR2 SASEGT. The CDR3 is 14 amino acids. The CDR3 loop is CDTGTSGNTGELFF. The DNA for the CDR3 is TGCGATACCGGGACTAGCGGGAACACCGGGGAGCTGTTTTTT.

The J gene is TRBJ2-5, the V gene TRBV20-1; weak D call: TRBD2 (7 bases). Germline V gives CDR1 DFQATT, CDR2 SNEGSKA (reference sequence). CDR3 length: 11 residues. V lost 4 bases, J lost 14 bases, and 17 bases lay in between. The DNA for the CDR3 is TGCAGTGCTAACATCGAGGGGGACTACTACTTC. Protein sequence: CSANIEGDYYF.

Turning to this clone: The sample has other DNA sequences that encode this CDR3 too. This chain joins TRBV7-2 and TRBJ1-5, with a possible D match to TRBD1 (6 bases). CDR3 length: 15 residues. Trimming pared 3 bases from V and 2 bases from J, leaving 11 bases between. Germline-derived CDR1 and CDR2 are SGHTA and FQGNSA. The CDR3 region has the DNA TGTGCCAGCAGCTTGGGGGGCTGGGGCAATCAGCCCCAGCATTTT. Translation gives CASSLGGWGNQPQHF.

The rearrangement uses TRBV18 and TRBJ1-5; 10 bases match TRBD1. V shed 4 bases, J shed 6 bases, and the junction held 3 bases outside the gene matches. In germline, CDR1 is KGHSH, CDR2 LQKENI. The CDR3 has 14 amino acids. The CDR3 spells CASSLGTGVQPQHF. Written as DNA, the CDR3 is TGTGCCAGCTCACTCGGGACAGGGGTTCAGCCCCAGCATTTT. The full variable domain, rest sourced from reference TRBV18 and TRBJ1-5, is NAGVMQNPRHLVRRRGQEARLRCSPMKGHSHVYWYRQLPEEGLKFMVYLQKENIIDESGMPKERFSAEFPKEGPSILRIQQVVRGDSAAYFCASSLGTGVQPQHFGDGTRLSIL.

This chain joins TRBV5-4 and TRBJ2-1; 7 bases align to TRBD2. J was trimmed by 8 bases and V by 0 bases; bases with no gene match: 8. The CDR3 is made up of 15 amino acids. Per the germline V gene, CDR1 is SGHNT and CDR2 is YYREEE (reference sequence). In nucleotides, the CDR3 is TGTGCCAGCAGCTTGGGCGGGAGCCCCCCCTATGAGCAGTTCTTC. Translation: CASSLGGSPPYEQFF.

The genes are TRBV10-3 and TRBJ2-2, with 7 nucleotides matching TRBD1. Germline lookup yields CDR1 ENHRY and CDR2 SYGVKD. Germline trimming cut 6 bases from V and 5 bases from J; bases unmatched to any gene: 3. The CDR3 extends over 13 amino acids. CDR3 nucleotide sequence: TGTGCCATCAGGGGACAGTCTACCGGGGAGCTGTTTTTT. This translates into CAIRGQSTGELFF.

The J gene is TRBJ2-7, the V gene TRBV28, with a possible D match to TRBD1 (6 bases). CDR3 length: 19 amino acids. Germline V lookup: CDR1 MDHEN, CDR2 SYDVKM. Trimming stripped 2 bases from V and 0 bases from J, with 23 bases between. CDR3 coding DNA: TGTGCCAGCAGTTTAAGGCCAGGGCGGACAGCAACGAGCTCCTACGAGCAGTACTTC. It specifies CASSLRPGRTATSSYEQYF. The whole variable domain, remainder taken from reference TRBV28 and TRBJ2-7, is DVKVTQSSRYLVKRTGEKVFLECVQDMDHENMFWYRQDPGLGLRLIYFSYDVKMKEKGDIPEGYSVSREKKERFSLILESASTNQTSMYLCASSLRPGRTATSSYEQYFGPGTRLTVT.

The genes are TRBV14 and TRBJ2-2, with D possibly matching TRBD1 (6 bases). V lost 2 bases and J 6 bases, leaving 10 bases between the germline ends. Looked up from germline, CDR1 is SGHDN and CDR2 is FVKESK. The CDR3 length is 14 residues. CDR3 in DNA: TGTGCCAGCAGCCAAACCAGGGGTCCCGGGGAGCTGTTTTTT. This sequence encodes CASSQTRGPGELFF.

The CDR3 bases are TGTGCCAGCAGTCTCCGGGACAGGGTGAACACTGAAGCTTTCTTT. This codes for CASSLRDRVNTEAFF. The J gene is TRBJ1-1, the V gene TRBV27; 9 nucleotides align to TRBD1. Germline lookup yields CDR1 MNHEY and CDR2 SMNVEV (reference sequence). This CDR3 has 15 residues. Trimming took 5 bases from V and 0 from J; bases not matched to a gene: 4.

Points on this clone: Other nucleotide sequences in the sample specify the same CDR3. The chain has TRBV28 and TRBJ1-2, with a possible D match to TRBD1 (5 bases). V lost 6 bases, J lost 3 bases, and 11 bases lay in between. Germline V gene lookup returns CDR1 MDHEN and CDR2 SYDVKM. This CDR3 is 13 amino acids long. CDR3 sequence (DNA): TGTGCCAGCAGCCTTGTGGGGGACTATGGCTACACCTTC. It yields the protein CASSLVGDYGYTF.

Details on this clone: This sample includes further DNA sequences coding for the same CDR3. The chain joins TRBV5-1 to TRBJ2-2; D gene ambiguous. Germline lookup yields CDR1 SGHRS and CDR2 YFSETQ. Trimming shortened V by 0 bases and J by 0 bases, and 3 bases separated the two germline ends. The length of the CDR3 is 14 residues. This CDR3 is CASSLASNTGELFF. CDR3 DNA: TGCGCCAGCAGCTTGGCCTCGAACACCGGGGAGCTGTTTTTT.

V gene TRBV4-3 combines with J gene TRBJ2-2, with D hard to call. V was pared by 6 bases and J by 6 bases, with 8 bases between. CDR3 length: 12 amino acids. Germline V CDR1 and CDR2: LGHNA, YSLEER. The CDR3 DNA reads TGCGCCAGCAGAAACCAGCCCGGGGAGCTGTTTTTT. Amino acid sequence: CASRNQPGELFF.

The genes are TRBV28 and TRBJ1-5; 7 nucleotides line up with TRBD1. This CDR3 region has 15 residues. CDR1 and CDR2 from the germline V gene are MDHEN and SYDVKM. Trimming cost V 6 bases and J 4 bases; bases outside gene matches: 9. CDR3 residues: CASSRPQGRNQPQHF. The CDR3 nucleotides read TGTGCCAGCAGCCGACCACAGGGGAGGAATCAGCCCCAGCATTTT.

The chain recombines TRBV28 with TRBJ1-5; 9 nucleotides agree with TRBD1. The CDR3 spans 15 residues. J lost 6 bases, V lost 5 bases, and 8 bases had no gene match. The germline CDR1 and CDR2 sequences are MDHEN and SYDVKM. The CDR3 bases are TGTGCCAGCAGTCTCGGACAGGGGAGGGGTCAGCCCCAGCATTTT. The encoded protein is CASSLGQGRGQPQHF.

The genes are TRBV7-3 and TRBJ2-1; D not resolved. The germline V gene has CDR1 SGHTA and CDR2 FQGTGA. The CDR3 runs 14 residues. The ends were cut back, 1 base at V and 8 bases at J, with 12 bases in the middle. The CDR3 sequence is CASSLSSGNDEQFF. In DNA, the CDR3 is TGTGCCAGCAGCTTAAGTTCGGGTAATGATGAGCAGTTCTTC.

Turning to this clone: Its ends do not fully match the called genes, so a read error is possible. CDR3: CASSPAGGQVTQYF. Here the CDR3 DNA reads TGCGCCAGCAGCCCCGCCGGGGGCCAAGTGACCCAGTACTTC. The V gene is TRBV5-1, the J gene TRBJ2-5; D assignment may be TRBD1 or TRBD2 (6 bases each). Germline values: CDR1 SGHRS, CDR2 YFSETQ. This CDR3 is 14 amino acids long.

This chain links TRBV5-1 with TRBJ2-2; D unclear. This CDR3 comprises 14 residues. V lost 6 bases and J 4 bases, leaving 13 bases between the germline ends. Germline V gene data show CDR1 as SGHRS and CDR2 as YFSETQ. The CDR3 protein is CASILGPVTGELFF. In DNA, the CDR3 is TGCGCCAGCATCTTAGGGCCGGTCACCGGGGAGCTGTTTTTT.

A note on this clone: Germline and junction disagree at one end, which may indicate a read error. J is TRBJ2-1 and V is TRBV9, with 7 positions matching TRBD2. The V gene's germline CDR1 is SGDLS and CDR2 YYNGEE. The CDR3 length is 15 residues. This CDR3 reads CASRAGGSSYNEQFF. Here the CDR3 DNA reads TGTGCAAGCAGGGCAGGCGGGAGCTCCTACAATGAGCAGTTCTTC.

This sequence joins TRBV5-1 and TRBJ2-2, with D unresolved. CDR1 and CDR2 (germline): SGHRS, YFSETQ. There are 17 residues in the CDR3. V lost 1 base and J lost 7, with 20 bases in between. For the CDR3, the DNA is TGCGCCAGCAGCTTGTCATCGTCACCAGAATCCCGCGGGGAGCTGTTTTTT. It translates to CASSLSSSPESRGELFF.